This T cell receptor (beta chain) was documented in a study of T cell changes during pregnancy in multiple sclerosis. The V end was cut by 1 base, the J end by 3 bases, with 6 bases between. In germline, CDR1 is SGHDN, CDR2 FVKESK. CDR3 length: 13 residues. Profiled with immunoSEQ multiplex PCR; TCRdb holds only in-frame clones, not every one. In the table there are about 54,000 clones, about 91% of which are singletons. The origin of this receptor is a female donor in good health, enrolled as a control in a pregnancy study. The chain links TRBV14 to TRBJ1-2; perhaps TRBD1 as D (5 bases). The source material was peripheral blood, sampled after pregnancy. The CDR3, as DNA: TGTGCCAGCAGCCAAGCAGGGCACTATGGCTACACCTTC. Translation: CASSQAGHYGYTF.